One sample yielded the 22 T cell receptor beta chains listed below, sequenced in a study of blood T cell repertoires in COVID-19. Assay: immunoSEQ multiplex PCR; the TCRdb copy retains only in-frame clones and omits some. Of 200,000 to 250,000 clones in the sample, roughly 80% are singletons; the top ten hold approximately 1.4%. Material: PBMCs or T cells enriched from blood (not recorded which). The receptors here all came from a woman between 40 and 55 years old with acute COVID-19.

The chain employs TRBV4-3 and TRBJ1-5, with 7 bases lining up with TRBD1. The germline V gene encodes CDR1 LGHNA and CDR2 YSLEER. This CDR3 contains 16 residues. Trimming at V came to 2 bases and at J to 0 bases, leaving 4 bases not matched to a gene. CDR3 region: CASSQRDSYSNQPQHF. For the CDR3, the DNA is TGCGCCAGCAGCCAACGGGACAGCTATAGCAATCAGCCCCAGCATTTT.

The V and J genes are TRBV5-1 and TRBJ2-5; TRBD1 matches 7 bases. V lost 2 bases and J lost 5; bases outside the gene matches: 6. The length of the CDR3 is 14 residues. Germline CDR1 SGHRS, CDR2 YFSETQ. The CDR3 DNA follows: TGCGCCAGCAGCTTAGGACAGGCAATCGAGACCCAGTACTTC. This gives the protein CASSLGQAIETQYF.

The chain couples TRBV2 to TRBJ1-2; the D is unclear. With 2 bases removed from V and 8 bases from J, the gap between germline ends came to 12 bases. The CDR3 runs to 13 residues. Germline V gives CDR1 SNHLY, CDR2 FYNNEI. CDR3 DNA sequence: TGTGCCAGCAGTGAAACGGCAGCGGGGGGCTACACCTTC. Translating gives CASSETAAGGYTF.

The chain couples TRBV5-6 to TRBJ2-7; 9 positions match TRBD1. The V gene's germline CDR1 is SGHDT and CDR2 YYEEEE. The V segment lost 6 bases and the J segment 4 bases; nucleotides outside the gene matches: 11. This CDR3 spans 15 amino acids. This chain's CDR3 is CASTSPGQGTYEQYF. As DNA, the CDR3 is TGTGCCAGCACCTCTCCGGGACAGGGAACGTACGAGCAGTACTTC.

CDR3 in amino acids: CAISNQGLAVYEQYF. DNA of the CDR3: TGTGCCATCAGTAACCAGGGACTAGCGGTCTACGAGCAGTACTTC. V gene TRBV10-3 combines with J gene TRBJ2-7; 11 positions match TRBD2. J lost 3 bases, V lost 5 bases, and 6 bases had no gene match. This CDR3 has 15 amino acids. From germline, CDR1 is ENHRY and CDR2 SYGVKD.

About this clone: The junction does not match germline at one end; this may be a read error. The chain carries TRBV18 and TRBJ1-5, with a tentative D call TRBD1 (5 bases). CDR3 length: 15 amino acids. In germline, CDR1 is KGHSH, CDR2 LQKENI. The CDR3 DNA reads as TGTGCCAGCTCACCAGGGGAGGGGAGCACTCAGCCCCAGCATTTT. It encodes CASSPGEGSTQPQHF.

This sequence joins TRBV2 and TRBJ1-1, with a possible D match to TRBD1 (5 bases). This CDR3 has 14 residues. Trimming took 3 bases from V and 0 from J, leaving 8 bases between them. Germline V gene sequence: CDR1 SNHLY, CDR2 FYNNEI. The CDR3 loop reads CASSDYRLNTEAFF. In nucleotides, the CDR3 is TGTGCCAGCAGTGACTACAGGTTGAACACTGAAGCTTTCTTT.

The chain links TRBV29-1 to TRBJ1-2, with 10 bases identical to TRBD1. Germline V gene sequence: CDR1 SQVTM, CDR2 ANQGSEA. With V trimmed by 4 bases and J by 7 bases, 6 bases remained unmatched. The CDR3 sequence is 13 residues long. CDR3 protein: CSVGGTGVVGYTF. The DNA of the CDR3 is TGCAGCGTTGGGGGGACAGGGGTGGTTGGCTACACCTTC.

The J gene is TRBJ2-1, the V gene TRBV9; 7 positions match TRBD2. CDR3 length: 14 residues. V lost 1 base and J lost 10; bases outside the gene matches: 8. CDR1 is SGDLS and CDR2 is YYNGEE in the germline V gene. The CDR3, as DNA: TGTGCCAGCAGCGTACGTCTAGCGGTGGGCGAGCAGTTCTTC. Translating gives CASSVRLAVGEQFF.

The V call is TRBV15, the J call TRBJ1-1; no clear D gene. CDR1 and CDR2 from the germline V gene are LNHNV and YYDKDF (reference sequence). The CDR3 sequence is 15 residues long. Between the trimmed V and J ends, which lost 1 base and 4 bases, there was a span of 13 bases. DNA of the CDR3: TGTGCCACCAGCAGAGTAGCGGCACAGTTCACTGAAGCTTTCTTT. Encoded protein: CATSRVAAQFTEAFF.

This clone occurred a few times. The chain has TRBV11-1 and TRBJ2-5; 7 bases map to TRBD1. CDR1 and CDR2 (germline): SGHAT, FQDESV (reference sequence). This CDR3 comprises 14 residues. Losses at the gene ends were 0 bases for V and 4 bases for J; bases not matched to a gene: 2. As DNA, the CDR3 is TGTGCCAGCAGCTTAGCCTGGGACAGAGAGACCCAGTACTTC. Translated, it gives CASSLAWDRETQYF.

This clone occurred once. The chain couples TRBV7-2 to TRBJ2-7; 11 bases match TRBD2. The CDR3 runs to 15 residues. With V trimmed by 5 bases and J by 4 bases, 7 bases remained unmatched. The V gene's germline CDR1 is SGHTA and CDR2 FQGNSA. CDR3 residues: CASSGTGTSGYEQYF. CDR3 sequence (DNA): TGTGCCAGCAGCGGAACCGGGACTAGCGGTTACGAGCAGTACTTC. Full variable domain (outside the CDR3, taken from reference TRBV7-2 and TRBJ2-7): GAGVSQSPSNKVTEKGKDVELRCDPISGHTALYWYRQSLGQGLEFLIYFQGNSAPDKSGLPSDRFSAERTGGSVSTLTIQRTQQEDSAVYLCASSGTGTSGYEQYFGPGTRLTVT.

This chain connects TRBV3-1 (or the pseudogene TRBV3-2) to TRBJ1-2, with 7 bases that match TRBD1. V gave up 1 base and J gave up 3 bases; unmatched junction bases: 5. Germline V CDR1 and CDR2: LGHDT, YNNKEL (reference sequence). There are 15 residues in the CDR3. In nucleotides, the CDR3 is TGTGCCAGCAGCCAAGCTGCACAGGGGTACTATGGCTACACCTTC. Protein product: CASSQAAQGYYGYTF.

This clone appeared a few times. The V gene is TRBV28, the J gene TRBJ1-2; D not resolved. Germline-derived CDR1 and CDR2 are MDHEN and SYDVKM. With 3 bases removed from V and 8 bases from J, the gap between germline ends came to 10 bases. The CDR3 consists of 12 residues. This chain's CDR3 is CASSFSRVGYTF. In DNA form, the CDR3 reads TGTGCCAGCAGTTTTAGCCGGGTGGGCTACACCTTC.

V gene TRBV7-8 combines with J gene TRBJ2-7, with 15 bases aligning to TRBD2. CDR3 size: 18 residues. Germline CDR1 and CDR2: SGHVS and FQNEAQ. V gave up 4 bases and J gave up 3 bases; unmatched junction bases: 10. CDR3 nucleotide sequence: TGTGCCAGCAGCTCAGTGACGGGACTAGCGGGGGGTGTCTACGAGCAGTACTTC. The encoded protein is CASSSVTGLAGGVYEQYF.

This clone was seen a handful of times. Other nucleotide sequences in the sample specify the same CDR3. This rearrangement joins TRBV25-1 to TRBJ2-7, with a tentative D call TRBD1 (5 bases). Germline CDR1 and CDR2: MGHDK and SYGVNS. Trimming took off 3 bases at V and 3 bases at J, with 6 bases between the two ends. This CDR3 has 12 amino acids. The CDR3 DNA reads TGTGCCAGCAGTGACAGGGTCTACGAGCAGTACTTC. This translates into CASSDRVYEQYF.

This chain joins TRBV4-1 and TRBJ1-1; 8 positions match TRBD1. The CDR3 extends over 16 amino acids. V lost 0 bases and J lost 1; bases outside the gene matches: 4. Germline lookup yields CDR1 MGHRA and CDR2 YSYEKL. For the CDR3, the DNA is TGCGCCAGCAGCCAAGATCGACAGGGGACGAACACTGAAGCTTTCTTT. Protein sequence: CASSQDRQGTNTEAFF.

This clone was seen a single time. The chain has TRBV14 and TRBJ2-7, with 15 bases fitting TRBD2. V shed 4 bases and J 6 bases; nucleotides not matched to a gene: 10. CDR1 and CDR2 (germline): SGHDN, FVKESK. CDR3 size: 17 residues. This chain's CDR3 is CASSRGLAGGPYGEQYF. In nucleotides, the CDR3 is TGTGCCAGCAGCCGCGGACTAGCGGGAGGGCCATATGGCGAGCAGTACTTC.

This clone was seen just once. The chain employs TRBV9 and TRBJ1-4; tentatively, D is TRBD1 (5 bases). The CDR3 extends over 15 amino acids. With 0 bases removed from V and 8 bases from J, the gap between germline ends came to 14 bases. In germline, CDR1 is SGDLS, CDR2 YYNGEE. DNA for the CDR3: TGTGCCAGCAGCGTAGGAACCAGGGTAGACGAAAAACTGTTTTTT. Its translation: CASSVGTRVDEKLFF.

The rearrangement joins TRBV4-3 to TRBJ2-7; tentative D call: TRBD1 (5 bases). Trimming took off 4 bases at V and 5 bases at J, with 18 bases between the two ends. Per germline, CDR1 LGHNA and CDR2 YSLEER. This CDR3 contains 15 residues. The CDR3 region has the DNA TGCGCCAGCAGCCCGCGAACACAGGCAACTAACGAGCAGTACTTC. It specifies CASSPRTQATNEQYF.

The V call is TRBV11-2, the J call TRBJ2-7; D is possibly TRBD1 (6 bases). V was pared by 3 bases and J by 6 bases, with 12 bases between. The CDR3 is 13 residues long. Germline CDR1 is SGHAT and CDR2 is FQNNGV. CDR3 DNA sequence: TGTGCCAGCAGCTTTGGGCAGGGGTCCGAGCAGTACTTC. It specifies CASSFGQGSEQYF.

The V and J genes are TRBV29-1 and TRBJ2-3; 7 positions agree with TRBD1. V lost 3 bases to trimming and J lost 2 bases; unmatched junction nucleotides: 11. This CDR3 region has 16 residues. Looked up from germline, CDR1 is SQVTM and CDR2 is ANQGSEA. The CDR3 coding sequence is TGCAGCGTTGACCCACAGGGGATCACACACACAGATACGCAGTATTTT. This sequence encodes CSVDPQGITHTDTQYF.